This T cell receptor (beta chain) was sequenced during a study of graft-versus-host responses after intestinal transplantation. On this clone: What it recognizes is unknown.

Study-level findings and limits: Allografts carried high graft-versus-host to host-versus-graft clonal ratios in patients having graft-donor T cell macrochimerism.

V lost 2 bases to trimming and J lost 0 bases, with 9 bases between them. Germline-derived CDR1 and CDR2 are MDHEN and SYDVKM. The CDR3 sequence is 15 residues long. The data were produced by immunoSEQ multiplex PCR, yet TCRdb's version contains in-frame clones alone and is incomplete. The sample has tens of thousands of clones, about 90% seen once. Sequencing used unstimulated CD8+ T cells sorted from spleen or lymph node cells, obtained before intestinal transplant. The chain links TRBV28 to TRBJ2-3, with a tentative D call TRBD2 (6 bases). This receptor was identified in a human donor who received an intestinal transplant. CDR3: CASSLGGSSTDTQYF. The CDR3 DNA reads as TGTGCCAGCAGTTTAGGGGGGTCCAGCACAGATACGCAGTATTTT.